Each of the 20 T cell receptor beta chains below was sequenced from the same sample in a study of identical twins. Using its own MiXCR run on the 5' RACE reads, TCRdb lists one record per CDR3 protein. This sample yields approximately 1.8 million distinct CDR3 sequences, of which more than 30% are seen a single time; 0.27% belongs to the top ten. Source material: cord blood. Receptors originate from a newborn girl in good health.

The CDR3 sequence: CASSLRETRTYGYTF. Here the CDR3 DNA reads TGTGCCAGCAGCTTAAGGGAGACACGGACCTATGGCTACACCTTC. The chain uses TRBV7-2 and TRBJ1-2; D not resolved. This CDR3 has 15 residues. The V gene lost 2 bases and the J gene lost 4 bases, with 14 bases spanning the gap. Germline CDR1 is SGHTA and CDR2 is FQGNSA.

The sample holds many counts of this clonotype. This sequence joins TRBV27 and TRBJ2-7; 9 nucleotides agree with TRBD2. Looked up from germline, CDR1 is MNHEY and CDR2 is SMNVEV (reference sequence). The CDR3 runs to 14 residues. The J segment lost 6 bases and the V segment lost 5 bases, leaving 8 bases of the junction unmatched. DNA for the CDR3: TGTGCCAGCAGTCCCTTAGCGGGGGATGGCGAGCAGTACTTC. As protein: CASSPLAGDGEQYF.

The gene calls are TRBV2 and TRBJ2-2; TRBD1 might be the D (6 bases). Per germline, CDR1 SNHLY and CDR2 FYNNEI. Trimming removed 6 bases from V and 3 bases from J, with 14 bases in between. This CDR3 has 15 residues. CDR3 bases: TGTGCCAGCAGGATGGGCCAGGGGTACACCGGGGAGCTGTTTTTT. Encoded protein: CASRMGQGYTGELFF.

This chain links TRBV28 with TRBJ2-7, with 13 positions matching TRBD2. Germline V gene lookup returns CDR1 MDHEN and CDR2 SYDVKM. Losses at the gene ends were 2 bases for V and 0 bases for J; bases not matched to a gene: 16. CDR3 length equals 21 residues. DNA for the CDR3: TGTGCCAGCAGTTTAGATCTGGTCAGGACTAGCGGGAGAAGGGCCTCCTACGAGCAGTACTTC. This gives the protein CASSLDLVRTSGRRASYEQYF.

There are many counts of this clonotype. The J gene is TRBJ2-7, the V gene TRBV4-2; 9 bases fit TRBD2. The CDR3 runs to 16 residues. Per germline, CDR1 LGHNA and CDR2 YNFKEQ. The J segment lost 5 bases and the V segment lost 4 bases, leaving 12 bases of the junction unmatched. The CDR3 sequence is CASSPGPGLASHEQYF. DNA for the CDR3: TGTGCCAGCAGCCCAGGTCCGGGACTAGCAAGTCACGAGCAGTACTTC.

The V call is TRBV14, the J call TRBJ1-1; D may be TRBD1 (5 bases). The CDR3 runs to 14 residues. Germline V gene sequence: CDR1 SGHDN, CDR2 FVKESK. Between the trimmed V and J ends, which lost 1 base and 8 bases, there was a span of 14 bases. CDR3 sequence: CASSQGQMPAEAFF. The CDR3 nucleotides are TGTGCCAGCAGCCAAGGACAGATGCCCGCCGAAGCTTTCTTT.

This rearrangement joins TRBV10-3 to TRBJ2-5, with TRBD2 matching 12 bases. CDR3 length: 15 amino acids. The germline V gene encodes CDR1 ENHRY and CDR2 SYGVKD. Unmatched junction bases numbered 2, after V lost 2 bases and J lost 4 bases. The CDR3 nucleotides read TGTGCCATCAGTGAGCCGGGACTAGCGGGAGAGACCCAGTACTTC. This sequence encodes CAISEPGLAGETQYF.

The chain couples TRBV20-1 to TRBJ2-3; the D is unclear. The CDR3 consists of 15 residues. Germline V gives CDR1 DFQATT, CDR2 SNEGSKA (reference sequence). Deletions cut 3 bases from V and 2 bases from J, with 15 bases between. CDR3 coding DNA: TGCAGTGCTAGCGGGCGTCAGCTAGACACAGATACGCAGTATTTT. It encodes CSASGRQLDTDTQYF.

The chain employs TRBV20-1 and TRBJ1-1; D remains unclear. The CDR3 loop spans 14 amino acids. The V gene lost 0 bases and the J gene lost 8 bases, with 16 bases spanning the gap. Germline CDR1 is DFQATT and CDR2 is SNEGSKA (reference sequence). The CDR3 nucleotides read TGCAGTGCTAGAGATTCCGTGGGCAGGCCGGAAGCTTTCTTT. Protein sequence: CSARDSVGRPEAFF.

This clonotype has a handful of counts. This chain links TRBV20-1 with TRBJ1-1, with D perhaps TRBD1 (6 bases). Germline CDR1 is DFQATT and CDR2 is SNEGSKA (reference sequence). Deletions cut 6 bases from V and 7 bases from J, with 18 bases between. The CDR3 length is 13 residues. The CDR3 loop is CSARDTYRYEAFF. The CDR3 nucleotides read TGCAGTGCCAGGGACACCTACCGATATGAAGCTTTCTTT.

This clonotype was counted many times. The DNA for the CDR3 is TGTGCCAGCAGCTTAGAGATAGGGCCGCGTGGAGATACGCAGTATTTT. This sequence encodes CASSLEIGPRGDTQYF. The chain has TRBV7-2 and TRBJ2-3; D unresolved. The CDR3 has 16 amino acids. V was clipped by 1 base and J by 5 bases, with 16 bases between them. Per the germline V gene, CDR1 is SGHTA and CDR2 is FQGNSA.

CDR3 residues: CASSQVPGRETQYF. For the CDR3, the DNA is TGCGCCAGCAGCCAAGTTCCAGGGAGGGAGACCCAGTACTTC. This chain connects TRBV4-1 to TRBJ2-5, with a tentative D call TRBD2 (6 bases). Looked up from germline, CDR1 is MGHRA and CDR2 is YSYEKL. The germline V and J ends were trimmed by 1 base and 5 bases, with 11 bases remaining between them. The CDR3 totals 14 residues.

This chain uses TRBV12-3 or TRBV12-4 with TRBJ2-1; D is unresolved. The end of the DNA aligns better with TRBJ2-7, so the J call may be wrong. The CDR3 loop spans 14 amino acids. This CDR3 is CASSRHQTYNEQYF. The CDR3 region has the DNA TGTGCCAGCAGCCGACACCAAACCTACAATGAGCAGTACTTC.

The chain combines TRBV28 with TRBJ2-1; 11 bases agree with TRBD2. The CDR3 is 16 amino acids. Unmatched junction bases numbered 10, after V lost 3 bases and J lost 9 bases. CDR1 and CDR2 from the germline V gene are MDHEN and SYDVKM. The CDR3 DNA follows: TGTGCCAGCAGTTTGGCACCTAGCGGGAGGTGGGGTGAGCAGTTCTTC. Encoded protein: CASSLAPSGRWGEQFF.

This clonotype was seen more than once but under ten times. This chain links TRBV6-1 with TRBJ1-2; 8 bases are shared with TRBD1. The CDR3 length is 15 residues. V lost 8 bases, J lost 5 bases, and 13 bases stayed unmatched. The V gene's germline CDR1 is MNHNS and CDR2 SASEGT. The CDR3 nucleotides read TGTGCCAGCCTTATTTTAGGACAGGGCTGGTATGGCTACACCTTC. Translated, it gives CASLILGQGWYGYTF.

In its sample, this clonotype was seen many times. The chain employs TRBV12-3 or TRBV12-4 and TRBJ1-1; 11 bases match TRBD1. The CDR3 runs 11 residues. Unmatched junction bases numbered 1, after V lost 6 bases and J lost 10 bases. The CDR3 region is CASRGTGGAFF. The CDR3 DNA reads TGTGCCAGCAGGGGGACAGGGGGAGCTTTCTTT.

The chain's CDR3 is CATSDGDRGWETQYF. The CDR3 region has the DNA TGTGCCACCAGTGATGGGGACAGGGGATGGGAGACCCAGTACTTC. The rearrangement links TRBV24-1 to TRBJ2-5; 10 positions agree with TRBD1. The CDR3 is 15 residues long. Trimming at V came to 3 bases and at J to 5 bases, leaving 5 bases not matched to a gene. In germline, CDR1 is KGHDR, CDR2 SFDVKD.

CDR3 loop: CASSPAARNYGYTF. CDR3 in DNA: TGTGCCAGCAGCCCGGCTGCCAGGAACTATGGCTACACCTTC. The genes are TRBV6-2 or TRBV6-3 and TRBJ1-2, with D unresolved. Germline CDR1 and CDR2: MNHEY and SVGEGT. V lost 6 bases to trimming and J lost 2 bases, with 13 bases between them. The CDR3 consists of 14 residues.

There are a few counts of this clonotype. The V call is TRBV7-9, the J call TRBJ2-2; 7 bases line up with TRBD1. CDR1 is SEHNR and CDR2 is FQNEAQ in the germline V gene (reference sequence). Unmatched junction bases numbered 6, after V lost 2 bases and J lost 3 bases. This CDR3 has 16 residues. The CDR3 spells CASSLSPDRDTGELFF. CDR3 nucleotides: TGTGCCAGCAGCTTATCCCCTGACAGGGACACCGGGGAGCTGTTTTTT. Based on the CDR3 plus reference TRBV7-9 and TRBJ2-2, the full variable domain is DTGVSQNPRHKITKRGQNVTFRCDPISEHNRLYWYRQTLGQGPEFLTYFQNEAQLEKSRLLSDRFSAERPKGSFSTLEIQRTEQGDSAMYLCASSLSPDRDTGELFFGEGSRLTVL.

This clonotype was recorded many times. The chain recombines TRBV5-5 with TRBJ2-7; D gene uncertain. Trimming shortened V by 5 bases and J by 5 bases, and 20 bases separated the two germline ends. CDR3 length equals 15 residues. Germline V gene sequence: CDR1 SGHKS, CDR2 YYEKEE (reference sequence). Here the CDR3 DNA reads TGTGCCAGCAGTCCCCAAGCCACTGGGATCCACGAGCAGTACTTC. Its protein product is CASSPQATGIHEQYF.